Sequencing of this TCR beta chain was carried out in a study of blood T cell repertoires in COVID-19. Overall study: Spain, Italy and the United States supplied samples that represented acute and convalescent COVID-19. PBMCs, B-cell-depleted T cells, or T cells were the source of the cDNA or gDNA that made up the material.

In the original processing: For nucleated cells, counts were estimated from reference gene primer amplification. Sequencing was performed with immunoSEQ multiplex PCR; in TCRdb, only in-frame clones are kept and a portion is missing. For V, J and clone size, that table is used; D and trimming come from the DNA. The sample records about 140,000 clones, about 90% being singletons. The CDR3 spans 14 residues. Germline CDR1 reads SGDLS; CDR2 reads YYNGEE. J was trimmed by 4 bases and V by 4 bases; bases with no gene match: 7. Sequenced sample: peripheral blood. This receptor was obtained from a woman of 80 years or more with acute or convalescent COVID-19. V is TRBV9 and J is TRBJ1-2, with 7 bases matching TRBD1. DNA for the CDR3: TGTGCCAGCAGCTTACAGGGGATTGGCTATGGCTACACCTTC. This translates into CASSLQGIGYGYTF.